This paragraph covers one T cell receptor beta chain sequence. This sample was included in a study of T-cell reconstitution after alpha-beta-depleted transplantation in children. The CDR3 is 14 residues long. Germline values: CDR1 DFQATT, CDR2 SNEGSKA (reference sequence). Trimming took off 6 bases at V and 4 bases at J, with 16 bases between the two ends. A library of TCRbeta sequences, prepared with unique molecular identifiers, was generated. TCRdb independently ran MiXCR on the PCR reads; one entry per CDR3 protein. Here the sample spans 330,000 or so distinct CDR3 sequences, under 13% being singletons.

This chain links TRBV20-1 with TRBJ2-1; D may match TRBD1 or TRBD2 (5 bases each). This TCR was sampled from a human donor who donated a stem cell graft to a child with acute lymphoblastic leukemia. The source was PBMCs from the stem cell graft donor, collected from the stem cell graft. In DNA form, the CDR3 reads TGCAGTGCCCAACGGGGCAGTTCGTACAATGAGCAGTTCTTC. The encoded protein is CSAQRGSSYNEQFF.